This paragraph reports one T cell receptor beta chain. No antigen is known for it. Samples came from axillary lymph nodes draining the breast cancer. The source of the sample is a study of breast tumors, draining lymph nodes, adjacent tissues. Study conclusions and caveats: Findings are consistent with lymph node origin and intratumoral expansion of most tumor T cells.

TCRdb reanalysed the multiplex PCR reads using MiXCR and keeps one entry per CDR3 protein. The sample records around 230,000 distinct CDR3 sequences, about 34% being singletons. The germline CDR1 and CDR2 sequences are KGHDR and SFDVKD. CDR3 length equals 15 residues. With 4 bases removed from V and 4 bases from J, the gap between germline ends came to 15 bases. Sequencing used axillary lymph node tissue. The sequence was collected from a female donor with breast cancer. Some clones in this sample may be carry-over from other donors' samples. The rearrangement joins TRBV24-1 to TRBJ1-2; a weak D match, TRBD1 (5 bases). CDR3 in DNA: TGTGCCACCAGTGAGTCCGGGGCAGCATCCTATGGCTACACCTTC. This codes for CATSESGAASYGYTF.